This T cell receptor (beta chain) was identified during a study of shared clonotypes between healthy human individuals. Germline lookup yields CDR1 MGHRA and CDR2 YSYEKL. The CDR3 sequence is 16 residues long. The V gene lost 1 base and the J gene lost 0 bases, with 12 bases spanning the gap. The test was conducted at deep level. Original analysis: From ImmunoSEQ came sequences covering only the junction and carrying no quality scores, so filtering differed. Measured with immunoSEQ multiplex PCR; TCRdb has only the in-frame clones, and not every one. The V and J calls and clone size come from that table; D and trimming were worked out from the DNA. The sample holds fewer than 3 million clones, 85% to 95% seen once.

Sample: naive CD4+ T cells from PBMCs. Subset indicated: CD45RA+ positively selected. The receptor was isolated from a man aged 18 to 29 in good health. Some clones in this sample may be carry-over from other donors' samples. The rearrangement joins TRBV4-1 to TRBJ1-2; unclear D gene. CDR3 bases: TGCGCCAGCAGCCAAGGACTTCCAAATCCTAACTATGGCTACACCTTC. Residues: CASSQGLPNPNYGYTF.